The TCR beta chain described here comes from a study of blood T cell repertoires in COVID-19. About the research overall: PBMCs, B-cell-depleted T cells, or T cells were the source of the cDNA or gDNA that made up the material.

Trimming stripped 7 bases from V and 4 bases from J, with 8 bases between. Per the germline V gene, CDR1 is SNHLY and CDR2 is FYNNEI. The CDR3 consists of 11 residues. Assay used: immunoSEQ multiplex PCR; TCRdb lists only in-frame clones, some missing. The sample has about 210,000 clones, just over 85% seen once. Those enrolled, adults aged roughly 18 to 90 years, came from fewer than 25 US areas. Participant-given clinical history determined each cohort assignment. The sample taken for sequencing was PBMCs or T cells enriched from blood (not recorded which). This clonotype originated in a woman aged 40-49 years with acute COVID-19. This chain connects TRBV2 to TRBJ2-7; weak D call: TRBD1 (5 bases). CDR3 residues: CASTGNYEQYF. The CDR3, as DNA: TGTGCCAGCACAGGGAATTACGAGCAGTACTTC.